The following is a T cell receptor beta chain sequence with its context. The antigen remains unidentified. The V and J ends lost 3 bases and 0 bases respectively, with 6 bases between them. This CDR3 contains 14 residues. Germline CDR1 and CDR2: ENHRY and SYGVKD. The sample comes from a study of OX40 agonist ivuxolimab in advanced cancers. Study-level background: Dose-escalation patients' cancers were hepatocellular carcinoma, melanoma, renal cell or head and neck cancer. From about 23 to 85 years was the age range, with a mean of approximately 58 years, and about 83% were male.

Whole-study results and caveats: The authors did not determine the antigen specificity of the expanded peripheral T cells.

Repertoires were generated with immunoSEQ multiplex PCR, while TCRdb's copy carries only in-frame clones and drops some. The sample has 71,000 or so clones, about 85% seen once. This chain links TRBV10-3 with TRBJ1-3; D unclear. This receptor was obtained from an adult with an advanced solid tumor such as melanoma, head and neck, liver or kidney cancer. This specimen was CD4+ or CD8+ T cells sorted from blood, taken in a trial of the OX40 agonist ivuxolimab. The CDR3 DNA is TGTGCCATCAGTGATGGCCGCTCTGGAAACACCATATATTTT. It specifies CAISDGRSGNTIYF.